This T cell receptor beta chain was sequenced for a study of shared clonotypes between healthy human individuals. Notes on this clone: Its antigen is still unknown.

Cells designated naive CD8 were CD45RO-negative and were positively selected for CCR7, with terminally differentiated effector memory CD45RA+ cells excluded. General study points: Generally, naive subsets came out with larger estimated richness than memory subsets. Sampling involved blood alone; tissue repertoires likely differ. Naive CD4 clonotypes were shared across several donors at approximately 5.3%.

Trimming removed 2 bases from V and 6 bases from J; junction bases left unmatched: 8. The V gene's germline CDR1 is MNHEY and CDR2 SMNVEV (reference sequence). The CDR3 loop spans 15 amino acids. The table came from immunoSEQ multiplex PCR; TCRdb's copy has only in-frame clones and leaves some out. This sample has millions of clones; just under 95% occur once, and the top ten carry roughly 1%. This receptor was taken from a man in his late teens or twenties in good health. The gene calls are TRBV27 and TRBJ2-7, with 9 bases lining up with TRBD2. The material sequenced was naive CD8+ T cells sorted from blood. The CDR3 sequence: CASSLSLAGRGEQYF. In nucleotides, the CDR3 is TGTGCCAGCAGTTTAAGTCTAGCGGGGAGGGGCGAGCAGTACTTC.